Listed below are T cell receptor beta chains from one sample, sequenced in a study of Tregs in tolerant kidney transplant recipients. This table comes from immunoSEQ multiplex PCR, and its TCRdb copy is limited to in-frame clones, with some not included. Seen here are approximately 260,000 clones, roughly 80% observed once, and the top ten hold around 0.6%. The material sequenced was CD4+ T cells from blood. These receptors all stem from a human donor in good health. Both conserved end residues are trimmed from each CDR3. The order of the fields is J gene, V gene, CDR3 protein.

J: TRBJ1-1; V: TRBV7-9; CDR3: ASSPDISEAF
J: TRBJ1-2; V: TRBV5-1; CDR3: ASSVGPGRNYGYT
J: TRBJ2-2; V: TRBV5-6; CDR3: ASSLGFQRPYTGELF
J: TRBJ2-5; V: TRBV15; CDR3: ATSSPLGGARETQY
J: .; V: TRBV6-6; CDR3: ASSSSAIYEQY
J: TRBJ1-5; V: TRBV7-2; CDR3: ASSFSAGNQPQH
J: TRBJ1-2; V: TRBV29-1; CDR3: SAGGQGYSGGYT
J: TRBJ1-2; V: TRBV25-1; CDR3: ASSEEMLSYGYT
J: TRBJ2-2; V: TRBV5-6; CDR3: ASSLSRYPGELF
J: TRBJ1-2; V: TRBV2; CDR3: ASSLDRGPYGYT
J: TRBJ2-7; V: TRBV5-4; CDR3: ASSLPGQGAYEQY
J: TRBJ2-2; V: TRBV11-2; CDR3: ASNNRGASGELF
J: TRBJ2-2; V: TRBV29-1; CDR3: SVGPPGPYTGELF
J: TRBJ2-2; V: TRBV11-3; CDR3: ASSLDNRCGTGELF
J: TRBJ2-1; V: TRBV5-6; CDR3: ASSTTGTEYNEQF
J: TRBJ2-5; V: TRBV18; CDR3: ASSLTLAGAQSQY
J: TRBJ1-1; V: TRBV19; CDR3: ASMGRGAAEAF
J: TRBJ2-4; V: TRBV27; CDR3: ASRLAGGGRNIQY
J: TRBJ1-5; V: TRBV5-1; CDR3: ASSLGRYSNQPQH
J: TRBJ2-7; V: TRBV5-1; CDR3: ASSLSGRVAYEQY
J: TRBJ1-2; V: TRBV7-6; CDR3: ASSAGQNYGYT
J: TRBJ2-7; V: TRBV6-1; CDR3: ASSLRLAGNYEQY
J: TRBJ1-2; V: TRBV6-1; CDR3: ASGTPGQGSYGYT
J: TRBJ1-4; V: TRBV18; CDR3: ASSPEAEKLF
J: TRBJ1-1; V: TRBV6-5; CDR3: ASSYSQAGDTEAF
J: TRBJ1-2; V: TRBV5-1; CDR3: ASRYGGGAPDYGYT
J: TRBJ2-1; V: TRBV20-1; CDR3: SARRSNEQF
J: TRBJ2-6; V: TRBV30; CDR3: AWRGPSYGANVLT
J: TRBJ2-4; V: TRBV19; CDR3: ASSISRQGKNIQY
J: TRBJ2-3; V: TRBV29-1; CDR3: SVEPGLAGGRTDTQY
J: TRBJ1-5; V: TRBV28; CDR3: ASSSFLDRSNQPQH
J: TRBJ2-1; V: TRBV18; CDR3: ASSPQPGTGKHNEQF
J: TRBJ1-4; V: TRBV19; CDR3: ASSPRQATNEKLF
J: TRBJ2-7; V: TRBV15; CDR3: ATSKGLAGTPYEQY